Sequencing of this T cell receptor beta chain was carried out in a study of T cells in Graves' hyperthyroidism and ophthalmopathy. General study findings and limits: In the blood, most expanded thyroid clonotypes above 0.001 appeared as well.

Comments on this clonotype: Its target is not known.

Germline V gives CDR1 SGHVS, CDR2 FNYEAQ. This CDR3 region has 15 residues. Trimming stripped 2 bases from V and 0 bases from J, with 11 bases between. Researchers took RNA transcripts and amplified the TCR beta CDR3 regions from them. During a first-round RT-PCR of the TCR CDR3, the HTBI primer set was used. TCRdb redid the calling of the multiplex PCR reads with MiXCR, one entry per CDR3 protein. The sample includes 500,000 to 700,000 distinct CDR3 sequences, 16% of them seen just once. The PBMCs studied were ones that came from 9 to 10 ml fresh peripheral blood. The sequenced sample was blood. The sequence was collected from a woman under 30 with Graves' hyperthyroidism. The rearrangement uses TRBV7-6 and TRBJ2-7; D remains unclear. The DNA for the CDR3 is TGTGCCAGCAGCTTAAGCCCAACCCTCTCCTACGAGCAGTACTTC. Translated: CASSLSPTLSYEQYF.